Listed here are 27 T cell receptor beta chains from one sample, sequenced in a study of T cells in women clearing cervical HPV infection. The table came from immunoSEQ multiplex PCR; TCRdb's copy has only in-frame clones and leaves some out. The sample table sets out tens of thousands of clones. Source material: blood buffy coat. These receptor sequences come from a woman between 18 and 69 years old with a cervical HPV16 infection that either progressed to CIN3+ or cleared (not recorded which).

The CDR3 spells CASSLLKPSYDYTF. The part of the CDR3 DNA that was read is TGTGCCAGCAGCCTTCTTAAACCCTCCTACGAC. The chain has TRBV7-2 and TRBJ1-2; D is unresolved. The read comes to an end 3 residues before the CDR3 does, leaving the germline J gene to fill in the end. CDR3 length: 14 residues. Looked up from germline, CDR1 is SGHTA and CDR2 is FQGNSA.

Comment on this clone: The sequence runs out 3 residues before the end of the CDR3; the remainder is reconstructed from the germline J gene. The J gene is TRBJ2-6, the V gene TRBV20-1; TRBD1 aligns across 7 bases. CDR3 length: 14 amino acids. The V gene end was trimmed by 3 bases and the J gene end by 2 bases; junction bases not matched to a gene: 1. CDR1 is DFQATT, CDR2 SNEGSKA, per germline (reference sequence). CDR3 loop: CSASTGAGANVLTF. The DNA read from the CDR3 is TGCAGTGCTAGTACAGGGGCTGGGGCCAACGTC.

The CDR3 loop reads CASSEDRGPTDTQYF. The CDR3 bases that were read are TGTGCCAGCAGTGAAGACAGGGGGCCCACAGATACG. The genes are TRBV6-1 and TRBJ2-3; 9 positions agree with TRBD1. The sequence runs out 3 residues before the end of the CDR3; the remainder is reconstructed from the germline J gene. This CDR3 region has 15 residues. The J segment lost 2 bases and the V segment lost 1 base, leaving 1 base of the junction unmatched. Germline values: CDR1 MNHNS, CDR2 SASEGT.

Concerning this clone itself: The CDR3 is cut off 3 residues early in the read; its end comes from the germline J gene. The J gene is TRBJ2-2, the V gene TRBV29-1, with 10 bases aligning to TRBD1. This CDR3 region has 16 residues. Germline CDR1 SQVTM, CDR2 ANQGSEA. CDR3 region: CSAADRGYPGANVLFF. The CDR3 DNA, read in part, is TGCAGCGCTGCGGACAGGGGGTATCCTGGGGCCAACGTG.

On this clone itself: The CDR3 end lies 3 residues beyond the end of the read and is filled in from the germline J gene. This sequence joins TRBV27 and TRBJ2-5; 7 nucleotides align to TRBD2. The germline CDR1 and CDR2 sequences are MNHEY and SMNVEV (reference sequence). The CDR3 consists of 14 residues. The V segment lost 7 bases and the J segment 7 bases; nucleotides outside the gene matches: 12. CDR3 residues: CASTPLGGTGTQYF. The covered CDR3 bases are TGTGCCAGCACCCCCCTGGGGGGGACGGGGACC.

CDR3 region: CASSPDMPPLFF. The covered CDR3 bases are TGTGCCAGCTCGCCGGACATGCCACCA. This chain joins TRBV18 and TRBJ1-4; D perhaps matches TRBD1 (5 bases). The missing CDR3 end, 3 residues past where the read stops, is filled in from the germline J gene. Per germline, CDR1 KGHSH and CDR2 LQKENI. There are 12 residues in the CDR3.

This clone is labeled medium-sized based on frequency. The CDR3 goes on 3 residues after the read ends, and that part is filled in from the germline J gene. V and J are TRBV7-2 and TRBJ2-5; D gene ambiguous. The CDR3 length is 15 residues. V lost 0 bases and J 4 bases, leaving 12 bases between the germline ends. Germline loops: CDR1 SGHTA, CDR2 FQGNSA. The DNA read from the CDR3 is TGTGCCAGCAGCTTAGCCTCCCTCGAGGTAGAGACC. This sequence encodes CASSLASLEVET. The whole CDR3 protein reads CASSLASLEVETQYF.

Worth noting for this clone: The read ends 3 residues shy of where the CDR3 ends; the end is completed using the germline J gene. The chain recombines TRBV2 with TRBJ2-3, with D possibly TRBD2 on 7 matching bases. CDR1 and CDR2 from the germline V gene are SNHLY and FYNNEI. The CDR3 extends over 15 amino acids. The CDR3 loop is CASSARLGGDGPQYF. CDR3 DNA (partial): TGTGCCAGCAGCGCCCGGCTAGGGGGGGACGGGCCG.

About this clone itself: The read terminates 3 residues before the CDR3 end, so the remaining end is supplied by the germline J gene. The chain carries TRBV5-1 and TRBJ1-4; weak D call: TRBD1 (5 bases). CDR3 size: 14 residues. The V gene's germline CDR1 is SGHRS and CDR2 YFSETQ. The CDR3 DNA, read in part, is TGCGCCAGCAGCTTGGGGGCTGGGGCCAACGTA. It translates to CASSLGAGANV. The entire CDR3 reads CASSLGAGANVLFF.

Turning to this clone: The read terminates 3 residues ahead of where the CDR3 ends, so the germline J gene completes it. V and J are TRBV19 and TRBJ1-5, with D possibly being TRBD1 (6 bases). This CDR3 is built from 15 residues. Per germline, CDR1 LNHDA and CDR2 SQIVND (reference sequence). Trimming shortened V by 6 bases and J by 2 bases, and 14 bases separated the two germline ends. Incomplete CDR3 DNA: TGTGCCAGTAGCGGAACAGGGTCGGGCAATCAGCCC. This gives the protein CASSGTGSGNQP. From start to end, the CDR3 is CASSGTGSGNQPQHF.

With regard to this clone: The read terminates 3 residues before the CDR3 end, so the remaining end is supplied by the germline J gene. This chain connects TRBV5-1 to TRBJ2-2; D may correspond to TRBD1 or TRBD2 (5 bases each). This CDR3 has 15 amino acids. Trimming took 2 bases from V and 2 from J, leaving 10 bases between them. CDR1 is SGHRS and CDR2 is YFSETQ in the germline V gene. CDR3 protein: CASSFRGENTGELFF. The CDR3 DNA, read in part, is TGCGCCAGCAGCTTTAGAGGGGAAAACACCGGGGAG.

A note on this clone: The read is 3 residues too short to cover the CDR3 end, so that end is filled in from the germline J gene. This rearrangement joins TRBV19 to TRBJ2-7; D is possibly TRBD1 (5 bases). V was clipped by 7 bases and J by 2 bases, with 18 bases between them. Germline V gene lookup returns CDR1 LNHDA and CDR2 SQIVND (reference sequence). The CDR3 consists of 15 residues. CDR3 DNA, as far as it was read: TGTGCCAGTAAGGGGAACAACCGAGAAACCTACGAG. This codes for CASKGNNRETYE. The entire CDR3 reads CASKGNNRETYEQYF.

With regard to this clone: The read gets to within 3 residues of the CDR3 end, and the germline J gene fills in the rest. This sequence joins TRBV20-1 and TRBJ2-3, with 9 bases fitting TRBD2. Germline V gene sequence: CDR1 DFQATT, CDR2 SNEGSKA (reference sequence). The length of the CDR3 is 15 residues. CDR3 region: CSASPASGVGETQYF. CDR3 DNA, as far as it was read: TGCAGTGCTAGTCCGGCTAGCGGGGTTGGAGAGACG.

Points on this clone: The read finishes 3 residues shy of the CDR3 end, and the germline J gene is used to complete it. The chain uses TRBV12-5 and TRBJ1-5, with D unclear. The CDR3 runs 12 residues. Trimming left V 7 bases short and J 5 bases short, with 9 bases between. Germline V gene lookup returns CDR1 LGHNT and CDR2 FRNRAP. Incomplete CDR3 DNA: TGTGCTAGTGCAGGACTTGATCAGCCC. Its protein is CASAGLDQP. The CDR3 in its entirety is CASAGLDQPQHF.

Concerning this clone itself: The sequenced fragment ends 3 residues before the CDR3 boundary, so the rest is inferred from the germline J gene. The J gene is TRBJ2-3, the V gene TRBV18; TRBD2 matches 8 bases. V lost 7 bases, J lost 1 base, and 7 bases stayed unmatched. The CDR3 loop spans 15 amino acids. The germline V gene encodes CDR1 KGHSH and CDR2 LQKENI. Incomplete CDR3 DNA: TGTGCCAGCTTACGAGCGGGGGCCCGCACAGATACG. This encodes CASLRAGARTDT. The complete CDR3 sequence is CASLRAGARTDTQYF.

Worth noting for this clone: The read gets to within 3 residues of the CDR3 end, and the germline J gene fills in the rest. This rearrangement joins TRBV29-1 to TRBJ2-3, with TRBD1 as a possible D gene (5 bases). CDR1 and CDR2 (germline): SQVTM, ANQGSEA. The CDR3 totals 14 residues. The covered CDR3 bases are TGCAGCGGTGACCCTTCAGGGATAGGTGAGACG. The encoded protein is CSGDPSGIGET. The CDR3 reads in full as CSGDPSGIGETQYF.

On this clone itself: The read falls 3 residues short of the CDR3 end, and the missing part is taken from the germline J gene. V and J are TRBV18 and TRBJ2-4, with D maybe TRBD2 (6 bases). This CDR3 spans 16 amino acids. Looked up from germline, CDR1 is KGHSH and CDR2 is LQKENI. The covered CDR3 bases are TGTGCCAGCTCACCGGAGCGGAGGGGTGCGGACTATGGT. Translation gives CASSPERRGADYG. The complete CDR3 sequence is CASSPERRGADYGQYF.

Turning to this clone: The CDR3 end is not reached by the read, which stops 3 residues before it; the germline J gene fills it in. This chain connects TRBV18 to TRBJ2-2; 10 positions match TRBD1. This CDR3 region has 17 residues. Per the germline V gene, CDR1 is KGHSH and CDR2 is LQKENI. Unmatched junction bases numbered 10, after V lost 6 bases and J lost 3 bases. This chain's CDR3 is CASSRVFGTGDTGELFF. The part of the CDR3 DNA that was read is TGTGCCAGCTCCCGAGTTTTCGGGACAGGGGACACCGGGGAG. Together with reference TRBV18 and TRBJ2-2, the CDR3 gives the full variable domain: NAGVMQNPRHLVRRRGQEARLRCSPMKGHSHVYWYRQLPEEGLKFMVYLQKENIIDESGMPKERFSAEFPKEGPSILRIQQVVRGDSAAYFCASSRVFGTGDTGELFFGEGSRLTVL.

On this clone: The junction does not match germline at one end; this may be a read error. The sequence runs out 3 residues before the end of the CDR3; the remainder is reconstructed from the germline J gene. The chain joins TRBV18 to TRBJ1-1; TRBD1 is a possible D gene (6 bases). The CDR3 covers 14 residues. CDR1 is KGHSH and CDR2 is LQKENI in the germline V gene. Partial CDR3 DNA: TGTGCCAGCTCCCCACCGGGGGCGCGGACTGAA. It is translated as CASSPPGARTE. The full-length CDR3 reads as CASSPPGARTEAFF.

Details on this clone: The read terminates 3 residues before the CDR3 end, so the remaining end is supplied by the germline J gene. This same CDR3 is encoded by further DNA sequences in the sample. This chain uses TRBV18 with TRBJ1-1; D not resolved. Germline V gene lookup returns CDR1 KGHSH and CDR2 LQKENI. CDR3 length equals 13 residues. Trimming pared 1 base from V and 3 bases from J, leaving 6 bases between. The covered CDR3 bases are TGTGCCAGCTCACCACTGCGGGACACTGAA. Translation: CASSPLRDTE. The complete CDR3 sequence is CASSPLRDTEAFF.

In regard to this clone: The CDR3 end falls 3 residues outside the read, so it is completed with the germline J gene. The chain recombines TRBV7-3 with TRBJ2-1; TRBD2 agrees at 8 bases. This CDR3 comprises 14 residues. The J segment lost 8 bases and the V segment lost 3 bases, leaving 6 bases of the junction unmatched. Germline V gives CDR1 SGHTA, CDR2 FQGTGA. Partial CDR3 DNA: TGTGCCAGCAGCTTCCAGCGGGGGAGGGATGAG. This codes for CASSFQRGRDE. The full CDR3 sequence reads CASSFQRGRDEQFF. Looking up the rest from reference TRBV7-3 and TRBJ2-1 gives the full variable domain: GAGVSQTPSNKVTEKGKYVELRCDPISGHTALYWYRQSLGQGPEFLIYFQGTGAADDSGLPNDRFFAVRPEGSVSTLKIQRTERGDSAVYLCASSFQRGRDEQFFGPGTRLTVL.

A remark on this clone: The read is 3 residues too short to cover the CDR3 end, so that end is filled in from the germline J gene. This chain uses TRBV2 with TRBJ1-3, with D possibly matching TRBD1 (6 bases). CDR3 length: 15 amino acids. Germline V gene lookup returns CDR1 SNHLY and CDR2 FYNNEI. Trimming cost V 3 bases and J 4 bases, with 13 bases left between them. CDR3 in amino acids: CASSDRGMRGNTIYF. The DNA read from the CDR3 is TGTGCCAGCAGTGATAGGGGGATGCGGGGAAACACC. Filled out from reference TRBV2 and TRBJ1-3, the complete variable domain reads EPEVTQTPSHQVTQMGQEVILRCVPISNHLYFYWYRQILGQKVEFLVSFYNNEISEKSEIFDDQFSVERPDGSNFTLKIRSTKLEDSAMYFCASSDRGMRGNTIYFGEGSWLTVV.

For this clone: Read data end 3 residues before the CDR3 end; the end is taken from the germline J gene. The chain carries TRBV20-1 and TRBJ1-2, with 9 bases identical to TRBD1. Germline V gene data show CDR1 as DFQATT and CDR2 as SNEGSKA (reference sequence). This CDR3 contains 12 residues. Incomplete CDR3 DNA: TGCAGTGCGCCGGGACAGGGTGGGGGC. Its protein is CSAPGQGGG. The whole CDR3 is CSAPGQGGGYTF.

Comment on this clone: The read ends 3 residues shy of where the CDR3 ends; the end is completed using the germline J gene. The rearrangement uses TRBV5-1 and TRBJ2-5; TRBD1 might be the D (7 bases). This CDR3 spans 16 amino acids. CDR1 SGHRS and CDR2 YFSETQ come from the germline V gene. V dropped 6 bases and J dropped 4 bases, with 22 bases sitting between them. The CDR3 sequence is CASTGAGGFSRETQYF. CDR3 bases read: TGCGCCAGCACGGGGGCAGGGGGGTTTTCCCGAGAGACC.

Points on this clone: The read stops 3 residues short of the end of the CDR3; the missing end is completed from the germline J gene. The gene calls are TRBV5-1 and TRBJ2-1, with 9 positions matching TRBD1. The CDR3 covers 15 residues. The germline V gene has CDR1 SGHRS and CDR2 YFSETQ. Trimming cost V 4 bases and J 8 bases; bases outside gene matches: 10. CDR3 DNA, as far as it was read: TGCGCCAGCAGCGGCACCGGGACAGGGATGGATGAG. It is translated as CASSGTGTGMDE. The complete CDR3 protein is CASSGTGTGMDEQFF. The full variable domain, rest sourced from reference TRBV5-1 and TRBJ2-1, is KAGVTQTPRYLIKTRGQQVTLSCSPISGHRSVSWYQQTPGQGLQFLFEYFSETQRNKGNFPGRFSGRQFSNSRSEMNVSTLELGDSALYLCASSGTGTGMDEQFFGPGTRLTVL.

In the case of this clone: The read halts 3 residues ahead of the CDR3 end, with the missing end drawn from the germline J gene. V and J are TRBV7-2 and TRBJ2-7; 7 bases match TRBD1. The V and J ends lost 5 bases and 4 bases, in that order; junction bases with no gene match: 8. This CDR3 has 14 residues. Germline CDR1 is SGHTA and CDR2 is FQGNSA. CDR3 sequence reads: CASSPRDSRYEQYF. The sequenced part of the CDR3 DNA is TGTGCCAGCAGCCCGAGGGACAGTCGATACGAG.

A word on this clone: The read ends 3 residues before the CDR3 terminus; that terminus is restored from the germline J gene. This chain joins TRBV29-1 and TRBJ2-1; 9 nucleotides align to TRBD2. The CDR3 sequence is 14 residues long. The V gene end was trimmed by 4 bases and the J gene end by 0 bases; junction bases not matched to a gene: 1. Germline-derived CDR1 and CDR2 are SQVTM and ANQGSEA. CDR3 residues: CSVGRGGSYNEQFF. CDR3 DNA (partial): TGCAGCGTTGGGCGGGGGGGCTCCTACAATGAG.